A selection of T cell receptor beta chains follows, all from one sample in a study of T-cell reconstitution after alpha-beta-depleted transplantation in children. Via MiXCR, TCRdb re-called the PCR reads, giving one row per CDR3 protein. Among some 150,000 distinct CDR3 sequences listed, 8.8% were seen once. Material: PBMCs, mostly from graft donor cells, obtained 180 days after TCRalphabeta/CD19-depleted stem cell transplant. All receptors derive from a female patient between 2 and 15 years old who had a stem cell transplant for congenital amegakaryocytic thrombocytopenia, so the T cells may come from the graft donor. Each CDR3 is given with its conserved first and last residue. The D gene is left open where the match is weak. Clone size is stated in some rows and not others, as once, few, many or a class when expanded.

clone size | J gene | D gene | V gene | CDR3 protein | CDR3 DNA
many | TRBJ1-3 | TRBD1 | TRBV4-3 | CASSQGTGGNTIYF | TGCGCCAGCAGCCAAGGGACAGGCGGAAACACCATATATTTT
many | TRBJ2-7 | TRBD1 | TRBV18 | CASSHDRGREQYF | TGTGCCAGCTCACACGACAGGGGACGGGAGCAGTACTTC
. | TRBJ1-4 | TRBD1 | TRBV6-5 | CASSYFNRGVVEKLFF | TGTGCCAGCAGTTACTTTAACAGGGGTGTGGTTGAAAAACTGTTTTTT
few | TRBJ1-3 | . | TRBV12-3/TRBV12-4 | CASSSGDTIYF | TGTGCCAGCAGTTCTGGGGACACCATATATTTT
many | TRBJ2-5 | . | TRBV12-3/TRBV12-4 | CASSLTGLREETQYF | TGTGCCAGCAGTTTAACGGGACTGAGAGAAGAGACCCAGTACTTC
many | TRBJ2-7 | TRBD1 | TRBV20-1 | CSASRDRSSYEQYF | TGCAGTGCCAGTCGGGACAGGAGCTCCTACGAGCAGTACTTC
many | TRBJ2-4 | . | TRBV12-3/TRBV12-4 | CASTLDSRNIQYF | TGTGCCAGCACCCTGGACAGTCGAAACATTCAGTACTTC
many | TRBJ2-1 | TRBD2 | TRBV12-3/TRBV12-4 | CATEAGASYNEQFF | TGTGCCACCGAAGCGGGAGCGTCCTACAATGAGCAGTTCTTC
many | TRBJ2-1 | TRBD2 | TRBV9 | CASSVAGTNVNEQFF | TGTGCCAGCAGCGTAGCAGGGACTAACGTCAATGAGCAGTTCTTC
many | TRBJ2-7 | . | TRBV20-1 | CSARWGAINEQYF | TGCAGTGCTAGGTGGGGGGCCATCAACGAGCAGTACTTC
few | TRBJ1-1 | . | TRBV5-4 | CASSIATRNTEAFF | TGTGCCAGCAGCATTGCAACGCGGAACACTGAAGCTTTCTTT
many | TRBJ2-7 | TRBD1 | TRBV28 | CASSPTNRGNYEQYF | TGTGCCAGCAGTCCCACAAACAGGGGCAACTACGAGCAGTACTTC
many | TRBJ2-7 | . | TRBV20-1 | CSARMSGRLEQYF | TGCAGTGCTAGAATGTCTGGACGGCTCGAGCAGTACTTC
many | TRBJ1-2 | . | TRBV20-1 | CSAPGVGGYTF | TGCAGTGCCCCTGGGGTCGGTGGCTACACCTTC
. | TRBJ2-3 | TRBD2 | TRBV3-1 | CASTKAPATAGGPSDTQYF | TGTGCCTCCACCAAAGCCCCCGCGACAGCGGGAGGACCATCTGATACGCAGTATTTT
many | TRBJ1-1 | . | TRBV10-2 | CASSEMGLTEAFF | TGCGCCAGCAGTGAAATGGGGCTCACTGAAGCTTTCTTT
many | TRBJ2-1 | TRBD1 | TRBV7-9 | CASSFPGGLYNEQFF | TGTGCCAGCAGCTTCCCAGGGGGCCTTTACAATGAGCAGTTCTTC
. | TRBJ2-5 | . | TRBV5-1 | CASSIPWGREYQETQYF | TGCGCCAGCAGCATCCCATGGGGTCGGGAGTACCAAGAGACCCAGTACTTC
many | TRBJ2-3 | TRBD2 | TRBV28 | CASSSAGTSGTDTQYF | TGTGCCAGCAGCTCCGCCGGGACTAGCGGGACGGATACGCAGTATTTT
few | TRBJ1-4 | . | TRBV5-1 | CASSLQGSKEKLFF | TGCGCCAGCAGCTTGCAGGGGTCGAAAGAAAAACTGTTTTTT
. | TRBJ1-5 | TRBD1 | TRBV28 | CASSLTITDRVPYSPNQPQHF | TGTGCCAGCAGTTTAACAATAACGGACAGGGTGCCCTACTCCCCTAATCAGCCCCAGCATTTT
. | TRBJ2-3 | TRBD2 | TRBV4-2 | CASLPGTSTIPLVGDTQYF | TGTGCCAGCCTTCCCGGGACTAGCACGATTCCTCTGGTCGGGGATACGCAGTATTTT
many | TRBJ2-5 | . | TRBV12-3/TRBV12-4 | CASRLEETQYF | TGTGCCAGCAGACTAGAAGAGACCCAGTACTTC
many | TRBJ2-7 | . | TRBV28 | CASSLSGDYEQYF | TGTGCCAGCAGTTTATCTGGAGACTACGAGCAGTACTTC
many | TRBJ1-2 | . | TRBV20-1 | CSAPGHSNYGYTF | TGCAGTGCACCGGGACATTCTAACTATGGCTACACCTTC
few | TRBJ2-2 | TRBD1 | TRBV5-1 | CASSWGTGSHTGELFF | TGCGCCAGCAGCTGGGGGACAGGGTCCCACACCGGGGAGCTGTTTTTT
many | TRBJ2-2 | TRBD1 | TRBV20-1 | CSAWTGNTGELFF | TGCAGTGCTTGGACAGGGAACACCGGGGAGCTGTTTTTT
many | TRBJ2-7 | . | TRBV29-1 | CSAVRDSYEQYF | TGCAGCGCCGTACGGGATTCTTACGAGCAGTACTTC